This T cell receptor beta chain is drawn from a study of neoadjuvant anti-PD-1 for oral cavity cancer. Sequenced by immunoSEQ multiplex PCR; TCRdb stores in-frame clones only, minus some. Of about 32,000 clones detected, almost 80% appear once; the ten largest clones hold roughly 3.2%. V gave up 6 bases and J gave up 2 bases, with 14 bases separating them. Looked up from germline, CDR1 is SNHLY and CDR2 is FYNNEI. The CDR3 contains 15 residues. Described time point: after neoadjuvant nivolumab, at surgical resection. The sample holds one count of this clone. The antigen remains unidentified. The study, taken as a whole, reports: Only three patients per response group were TCR-analyzed; validation needed.

The receptor was isolated from a person aged 40 to 85 with oral cavity squamous cell carcinoma. This sequence joins TRBV2 and TRBJ1-3; D ambiguous. The sequenced sample was PBMCs, obtained after nivolumab (anti-PD-1) treatment. Here the CDR3 reads CASSPLAAAGNTIYF. The CDR3 coding sequence is TGTGCCAGCAGCCCTCTGGCTGCAGCTGGAAACACCATATATTTT.